This TCR beta chain stems from a study of shared clonotypes between healthy human individuals. Across the study: The cohort had two women and a few men, ages 18 to 49.

Nashville, Tennessee was home to all donors, who were Caucasian adults. Around 100 million PBMCs went into genomic DNA for unsorted samples. This clone has only a few counts. Germline V gives CDR1 SGHRS, CDR2 YFSETQ. The CDR3 has 17 amino acids. V gave up 3 bases and J gave up 5 bases; unmatched junction bases: 12. With ten immunoSEQ deep assay plates, unsorted PBMC DNA underwent sequencing. Some clones are missing from TCRdb's copy, which holds only in-frame ones; the method was immunoSEQ multiplex PCR. The sample holds some 470,000 clones, about 82% seen once. The V gene is TRBV5-1, the J gene TRBJ2-1, with 9 positions matching TRBD2. What was sequenced was PBMCs. The clonotype originates from a woman in her thirties or forties in good health. Some clones in this sample may be carry-over from other donors' samples. The CDR3: CASSSIPGLAPNNEQFF. The CDR3 bases are TGCGCCAGCAGCTCAATACCGGGACTAGCCCCGAACAATGAGCAGTTCTTC.